What follows are 27 T cell receptor beta chains derived from one specimen sequenced in a study of low-dose radiotherapy and immunotherapy resistance in tumors. TRAV- and TRBV-specific primers, spanning alpha and beta chains, primed first-strand cDNA. The authors ran around 22 PCR cycles to amplify TCRs with a constant-region primer and V-primer adapter. TCRdb analysed the reads with MiXCR anew, one entry per CDR3 protein. The table has about 12,000 distinct CDR3 sequences, under 85% seen once; the top ten hold about 3.4%. The receptors derive from a human donor with advanced metastatic prostate, ovarian, gallbladder or colorectal cancer (not recorded which). This table probably holds off-target reads from a library built for another chain.

The sample holds a few counts of this clonotype. The J gene is TRBJ2-6, the V gene TRBV19; D not resolved. There are 16 residues in the CDR3. Trimming shortened V by 2 bases and J by 6 bases, and 14 bases separated the two germline ends. The germline V gene encodes CDR1 LNHDA and CDR2 SQIVND (reference sequence). The DNA of the CDR3 is TGTGCCAGTAGTATAATCGGTCTTCTGTCGGCCAACGTCCTGACTTTC. This encodes CASSIIGLLSANVLTF.

This chain connects TRBV7-9 to TRBJ2-7, with a weak D call TRBD1 (6 bases). With 6 bases removed from V and 1 base from J, the gap between germline ends came to 10 bases. CDR3 size: 13 residues. Germline V CDR1 and CDR2: SEHNR, FQNEAQ (reference sequence). The CDR3 region has the DNA TGTGCCAGCAGGTCGACAGGTTCCTACGAGCAGTACTTC. Translation gives CASRSTGSYEQYF.

This clonotype was seen only a few times. The chain combines TRBV29-1 with TRBJ2-1; 11 bases line up with TRBD2. Germline V gives CDR1 SQVTM, CDR2 ANQGSEA. This CDR3 region has 14 residues. J was trimmed by 6 bases and V by 2 bases; bases with no gene match: 3. CDR3 amino acids: CSVERTSGSNEQFF. The DNA for the CDR3 is TGCAGCGTTGAACGTACTAGCGGGAGCAATGAGCAGTTCTTC.

The gene calls are TRBV2 and TRBJ1-5; TRBD1 aligns across 7 bases. V was clipped by 5 bases and J by 4 bases; unmatched bases: 5. The CDR3 consists of 14 residues. Per the germline V gene, CDR1 is SNHLY and CDR2 is FYNNEI. CDR3 amino acids: CASSRGQRNQPQHF. CDR3 DNA: TGTGCCAGCAGTCGGGGACAGCGGAATCAGCCCCAGCATTTT.

The J gene is TRBJ1-5, the V gene TRBV12-3 or TRBV12-4; D is uncertain. Trimming shortened V by 3 bases and J by 2 bases, and 8 bases separated the two germline ends. The CDR3 runs to 14 residues. The CDR3 nucleotides read TGTGCCAGCAGTTTCTCCTTTGGCAATCAGCCCCAGCATTTT. Protein sequence: CASSFSFGNQPQHF.

The chain is built from TRBV28 and TRBJ2-5; 9 bases line up with TRBD2. The CDR3 consists of 18 residues. With 1 base clipped from V and 5 bases from J, the junction kept 14 bases outside the gene matches. CDR1 and CDR2 (germline): MDHEN, SYDVKM. CDR3 region: CASSLFGASGTARETQYF. The CDR3 DNA sequence: TGTGCCAGCAGTTTATTTGGGGCTAGCGGGACGGCACGGGAGACCCAGTACTTC.

The chain is built from TRBV30 and TRBJ1-1; possible D gene TRBD1, 5 bases. The CDR3 extends over 13 amino acids. From germline, CDR1 is GTSNPN and CDR2 SVGIG (reference sequence). The V and J ends lost 6 bases and 0 bases respectively, with 11 bases between them. The CDR3, as DNA: TGTGCCTGTGGGACCTTGATGAACACTGAAGCTTTCTTT. Amino acids: CACGTLMNTEAFF.

The chain links TRBV28 to TRBJ1-5; D is possibly TRBD1 (5 bases). The germline V and J ends were trimmed by 3 bases and 0 bases, with 12 bases remaining between them. The length of the CDR3 is 16 residues. Germline V lookup: CDR1 MDHEN, CDR2 SYDVKM. Here the CDR3 DNA reads TGTGCCAGCAGTTTGGGACGGAAATATAGCAATCAGCCCCAGCATTTT. Amino acids: CASSLGRKYSNQPQHF.

The V call is TRBV7-2, the J call TRBJ2-2; 12 bases agree with TRBD2. Trimming at V came to 6 bases and at J to 4 bases, leaving 3 bases not matched to a gene. The CDR3 has 15 amino acids. Per germline, CDR1 SGHTA and CDR2 FQGNSA. The DNA of the CDR3 is TGTGCCAGCAGTCAGACTAGCGGGAGCACCGGGGAGCTGTTTTTT. Translation: CASSQTSGSTGELFF.

This clonotype was counted between two and nine times. The rearrangement links TRBV28 to TRBJ2-7; D not certain. This CDR3 contains 11 residues. Trimming removed 5 bases from V and 4 bases from J, with 6 bases in between. CDR1 and CDR2 from the germline V gene are MDHEN and SYDVKM. As DNA, the CDR3 is TGTGCCAGCAGTCCCAAGTACGAGCAGTACTTC. Translating gives CASSPKYEQYF.

This chain uses TRBV20-1 with TRBJ2-2; possibly TRBD2 for D (5 bases). Deletions cut 5 bases from V and 6 bases from J, with 16 bases between. Germline-derived CDR1 and CDR2 are DFQATT and SNEGSKA (reference sequence). The CDR3 has 14 amino acids. CDR3 residues: CSAYGPARAGELFF. In DNA, the CDR3 is TGCAGTGCTTATGGACCCGCGAGGGCCGGGGAGCTGTTTTTT.

The chain joins TRBV28 to TRBJ2-5; 7 bases agree with TRBD1. Germline V gene lookup returns CDR1 MDHEN and CDR2 SYDVKM. The CDR3 length is 15 residues. V was pared by 4 bases and J by 2 bases, with 7 bases of the junction left unmatched. As DNA, the CDR3 is TGTGCCAGCAGTTCCCAGGGGGTCCGACAAGAGACCCAGTACTTC. It codes for CASSSQGVRQETQYF.

There are a few counts of this clonotype. This chain links TRBV5-6 with TRBJ1-5; 7 bases are shared with TRBD1. The CDR3 length is 15 residues. V lost 4 bases, J lost 3 bases, and 7 bases stayed unmatched. Germline lookup yields CDR1 SGHDT and CDR2 YYEEEE. The CDR3 is CASSLQGTNNQPQHF. CDR3 sequence (DNA): TGTGCCAGCAGCCTACAGGGGACCAACAATCAGCCCCAGCATTTT.

This chain uses TRBV6-2 or TRBV6-3 with TRBJ2-3, with D perhaps TRBD2 (6 bases). Trimming stripped 10 bases from V and 2 bases from J, with 19 bases between. Germline loops: CDR1 MNHEY, CDR2 SVGEGT. This CDR3 is built from 15 residues. The CDR3 sequence is CATSRGGAITDTQYF. The CDR3 DNA reads as TGTGCCACCAGCCGGGGCGGGGCTATCACAGATACGCAGTATTTT.

This chain uses TRBV6-8 with TRBJ1-1, with D possibly TRBD1 on 5 matching bases. Trimming removed 5 bases from V and 6 bases from J, with 22 bases in between. This CDR3 comprises 16 residues. Germline V lookup: CDR1 MNHGY, CDR2 SAAAGT. The CDR3 region has the DNA TGTGCCAGCAGTATCGGGACTCCCGCCTCCGGGGCTGAAGCTTTCTTT. Protein: CASSIGTPASGAEAFF.

This sequence joins TRBV30 and TRBJ2-2, with no clear D. Trimming removed 4 bases at V and 5 bases at J, with 11 bases between. This CDR3 is built from 13 residues. The germline V gene encodes CDR1 GTSNPN and CDR2 SVGIG (reference sequence). CDR3 loop: CAWKTGMTGELFF. The CDR3 DNA reads as TGTGCCTGGAAAACGGGCATGACCGGGGAGCTGTTTTTT. Full variable domain (rest looked up from reference TRBV30 and TRBJ2-2): SQTIHQWPATLVQPVGSPLSLECTVEGTSNPNLYWYRQAAGRGLQLLFYSVGIGQISSEVPQNLSASRPQDRQFILSSKKLLLSDSGFYLCAWKTGMTGELFFGEGSRLTVL.

The rearrangement uses TRBV6-6 and TRBJ1-1, with TRBD1 identical over 7 bases. J lost 4 bases, V lost 0 bases, and 8 bases had no gene match. CDR3 size: 16 residues. Germline CDR1 MNHNY, CDR2 SVGAGI (reference sequence). CDR3 DNA sequence: TGTGCCAGCAGTTACTCAAAGTCCAGGGGGGCCACTGAAGCTTTCTTT. Amino acids: CASSYSKSRGATEAFF.

V is TRBV9 and J is TRBJ2-5, with D possibly TRBD1 on 6 matching bases. Germline loops: CDR1 SGDLS, CDR2 YYNGEE. The CDR3 is 16 amino acids. V gave up 0 bases and J gave up 3 bases, with 15 bases separating them. The chain's CDR3 is CASSVATGGTEETQYF. The CDR3 nucleotides read TGTGCCAGCAGCGTAGCTACTGGGGGCACGGAAGAGACCCAGTACTTC.

The chain employs TRBV20-1 and TRBJ2-7; TRBD2 agrees at 11 bases. Trimming at V came to 6 bases and at J to 3 bases, leaving 13 bases not matched to a gene. This CDR3 is 16 amino acids long. Germline V gene lookup returns CDR1 DFQATT and CDR2 SNEGSKA (reference sequence). The CDR3 coding sequence is TGCAGTGCCCCGAGGACTCAAGGACTAGCGGGCTACGAGCAGTACTTC. It codes for CSAPRTQGLAGYEQYF.

This chain joins TRBV27 and TRBJ2-3; no firm D call. The CDR3 loop spans 13 amino acids. Trimming took off 6 bases at V and 0 bases at J, with 7 bases between the two ends. Germline CDR1 and CDR2: MNHEY and SMNVEV (reference sequence). CDR3 DNA sequence: TGTGCCAGCAGCCTACGGAGCACAGATACGCAGTATTTT. Translating it yields CASSLRSTDTQYF.

The V call is TRBV4-1, the J call TRBJ2-1; no reliable D call. V shed 4 bases and J shed 6 bases, with 13 bases lying between them. This CDR3 contains 14 residues. CDR1 MGHRA and CDR2 YSYEKL come from the germline V gene. CDR3 amino acids: CASSLGSLSNEQFF. The CDR3 region has the DNA TGCGCCAGCAGCCTAGGGTCCCTGAGCAATGAGCAGTTCTTC.

The genes are TRBV27 and TRBJ2-1; perhaps TRBD1 as D (6 bases). The CDR3 totals 14 residues. Germline V gives CDR1 MNHEY, CDR2 SMNVEV (reference sequence). Trimming stripped 3 bases from V and 1 base from J, with 7 bases between. CDR3 bases: TGTGCCAGCAGTTTGCAGGGGTCCTACAATGAGCAGTTCTTC. Its protein product is CASSLQGSYNEQFF.

For the CDR3, the DNA is TGTGCCAGCAGCGGAGGGGCTAGCGGGAACTACAATGAGCAGTTCTTC. Translating it yields CASSGGASGNYNEQFF. The V gene is TRBV5-6, the J gene TRBJ2-1; 9 bases are shared with TRBD2. The CDR3 totals 16 residues. From germline, CDR1 is SGHDT and CDR2 YYEEEE. V was pared by 4 bases and J by 3 bases, with 8 bases of the junction left unmatched.

The CDR3: CASSYSEGGAEAFF. CDR3 DNA sequence: TGTGCCAGCAGTTACTCGGAGGGAGGCGCTGAAGCTTTCTTT. V is TRBV6-8 and J is TRBJ1-1; D unclear. With 0 bases removed from V and 6 bases from J, the gap between germline ends came to 11 bases. This CDR3 is 14 amino acids long. The germline gives CDR1 MNHGY, CDR2 SAAAGT.

This clonotype was detected only a few times. This rearrangement joins TRBV5-6 to TRBJ2-7; unclear D gene. The germline gives CDR1 SGHDT, CDR2 YYEEEE. The CDR3 contains 13 residues. V was pared by 4 bases and J by 0 bases, with 8 bases between. The CDR3 sequence: CASSPPNSYEQYF. CDR3 DNA sequence: TGTGCCAGCAGCCCACCCAACTCCTACGAGCAGTACTTC.

This chain joins TRBV7-8 and TRBJ2-7; the D gene is possibly TRBD1 (5 bases). Trimming removed 1 base at V and 4 bases at J, with 8 bases between. CDR3 length: 13 amino acids. Germline values: CDR1 SGHVS, CDR2 FQNEAQ. CDR3: CASSLVAGYEQYF. Written as DNA, the CDR3 is TGTGCCAGCAGCTTAGTAGCAGGGTACGAGCAGTACTTC.

The rearrangement links TRBV7-2 to TRBJ2-2; D not resolved. The V end lost 5 bases, the J end lost 2 bases, and 12 bases lay between the germline ends. Germline values: CDR1 SGHTA, CDR2 FQGNSA. The CDR3 has 15 residues. This chain's CDR3 is CASSKEAGNTGELFF. The CDR3 region has the DNA TGTGCCAGCAGCAAAGAGGCTGGAAACACCGGGGAGCTGTTTTTT. Together with reference TRBV7-2 and TRBJ2-2, the CDR3 gives the full variable domain: GAGVSQSPSNKVTEKGKDVELRCDPISGHTALYWYRQSLGQGLEFLIYFQGNSAPDKSGLPSDRFSAERTGGSVSTLTIQRTQQEDSAVYLCASSKEAGNTGELFFGEGSRLTVL.